This is a list of T cell receptor beta chains from one sample in a study of T-cell memory formation after mild COVID-19. A single record per CDR3 protein comes from TCRdb applying MiXCR to the 5' RACE reads. The sample has some 64,000 distinct CDR3 sequences, roughly 9.9% seen once. Specimen: PBMCs or a T cell subset sorted from them (not recorded which). The origin of the receptors is a man in his late teens or twenties who had mild COVID-19 (a few samples of this study predate the infection). Cell type and time point are not known. Each CDR3 is given with its conserved first and last residue. Each record gives: V gene, J gene, CDR3 protein.

V: TRBV9
J: TRBJ2-1
CDR3: CASSVVGGLGEQFF

V: TRBV30
J: TRBJ2-3
CDR3: CAWSRGLAGGTDTQYF

V: TRBV28
J: TRBJ2-3
CDR3: CASRLDRERTDTQYF

V: TRBV6-5
J: TRBJ2-3
CDR3: CASSLTGTGSADTQYF

V: TRBV20-1
J: TRBJ2-3
CDR3: CSARDRGGAGTQYF

V: TRBV6-5
J: TRBJ1-1
CDR3: CASSYSSLEYEAFF

V: TRBV7-2
J: TRBJ1-4
CDR3: CASRPREGQEKLFF

V: TRBV7-3
J: TRBJ2-1
CDR3: CASSPGTGWNEQFF

V: TRBV5-1
J: TRBJ2-3
CDR3: CASSGTGFTDTQYF

V: TRBV6-5
J: TRBJ1-2
CDR3: CASSYGQGETYGYTF

V: TRBV10-3
J: TRBJ2-5
CDR3: CAIGTSAETQYF

V: TRBV18
J: TRBJ1-1
CDR3: CASSRVPGDTEAFF

V: TRBV12-3/TRBV12-4
J: TRBJ1-5
CDR3: CASRQSVVQPQHF

V: TRBV4-3
J: TRBJ2-1
CDR3: CASSYYPGTGRDEQFF

V: TRBV2
J: TRBJ2-7
CDR3: CASSEARATYEQYF

V: TRBV6-5
J: TRBJ2-7
CDR3: CATTGTGSYEQYF

V: TRBV9
J: TRBJ1-2
CDR3: CASSVAFAYGYTF

V: TRBV7-2
J: TRBJ1-2
CDR3: CASSLGGVGGYTF

V: TRBV6-4
J: TRBJ2-3
CDR3: CASSTEAGASDTQYF

V: TRBV5-1
J: TRBJ2-3
CDR3: CASRSDSTDTQYF

V: TRBV7-3
J: TRBJ2-1
CDR3: CASSLTRGNEQFF

V: TRBV7-2
J: TRBJ1-5
CDR3: CASSSQWTTQHF

V: TRBV7-2
J: TRBJ1-6
CDR3: CASSLGGGIGTPLHF

V: TRBV7-2
J: TRBJ1-5
CDR3: CASSLVGGWDQPQHF

V: TRBV7-2
J: TRBJ1-4
CDR3: CASSWGYRTGSMRKLFF